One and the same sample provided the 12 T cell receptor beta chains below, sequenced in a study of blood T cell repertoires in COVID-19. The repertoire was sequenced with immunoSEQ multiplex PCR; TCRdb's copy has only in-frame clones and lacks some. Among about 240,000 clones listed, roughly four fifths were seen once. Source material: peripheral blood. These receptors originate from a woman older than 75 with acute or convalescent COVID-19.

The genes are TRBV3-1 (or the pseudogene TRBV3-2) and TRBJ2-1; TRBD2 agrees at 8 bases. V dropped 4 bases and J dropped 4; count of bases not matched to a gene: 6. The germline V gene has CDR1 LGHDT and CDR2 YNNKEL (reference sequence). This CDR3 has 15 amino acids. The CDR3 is CASSLPSGGYNEQFF. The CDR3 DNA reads TGTGCCAGCAGCCTCCCATCGGGGGGGTACAATGAGCAGTTCTTC.

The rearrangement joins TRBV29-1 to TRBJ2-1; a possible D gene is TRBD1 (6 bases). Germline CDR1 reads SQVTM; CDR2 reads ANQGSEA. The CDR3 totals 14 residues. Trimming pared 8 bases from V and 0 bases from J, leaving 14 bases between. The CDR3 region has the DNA TGCAGCACACGAGAGGACAGCTCCTACAATGAGCAGTTCTTC. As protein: CSTREDSSYNEQFF.

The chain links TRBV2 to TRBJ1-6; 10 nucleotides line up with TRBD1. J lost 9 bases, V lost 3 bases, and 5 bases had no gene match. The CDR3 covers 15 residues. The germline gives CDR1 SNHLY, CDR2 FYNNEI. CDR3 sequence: CASSETGGSGSPLHF. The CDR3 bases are TGTGCCAGCAGTGAGACAGGGGGCAGTGGTTCACCCCTCCACTTT. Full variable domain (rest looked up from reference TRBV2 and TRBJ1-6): EPEVTQTPSHQVTQMGQEVILRCVPISNHLYFYWYRQILGQKVEFLVSFYNNEISEKSEIFDDQFSVERPDGSNFTLKIRSTKLEDSAMYFCASSETGGSGSPLHFGNGTRLTVT.

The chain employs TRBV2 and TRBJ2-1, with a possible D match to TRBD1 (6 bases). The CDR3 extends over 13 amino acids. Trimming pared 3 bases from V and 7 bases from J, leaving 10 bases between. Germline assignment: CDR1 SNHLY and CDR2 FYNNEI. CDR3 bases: TGTGCCAGCAGTGACCGTAGGGGGAATGAGCAGTTCTTC. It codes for CASSDRRGNEQFF. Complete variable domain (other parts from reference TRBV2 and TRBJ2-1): EPEVTQTPSHQVTQMGQEVILRCVPISNHLYFYWYRQILGQKVEFLVSFYNNEISEKSEIFDDQFSVERPDGSNFTLKIRSTKLEDSAMYFCASSDRRGNEQFFGPGTRLTVL.

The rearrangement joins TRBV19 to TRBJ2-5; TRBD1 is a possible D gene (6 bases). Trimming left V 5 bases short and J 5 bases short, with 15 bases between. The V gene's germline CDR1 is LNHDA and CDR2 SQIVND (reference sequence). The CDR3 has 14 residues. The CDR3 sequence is CASSPQGFGETQYF. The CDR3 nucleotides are TGTGCCAGTAGTCCGCAGGGGTTCGGGGAGACCCAGTACTTC.

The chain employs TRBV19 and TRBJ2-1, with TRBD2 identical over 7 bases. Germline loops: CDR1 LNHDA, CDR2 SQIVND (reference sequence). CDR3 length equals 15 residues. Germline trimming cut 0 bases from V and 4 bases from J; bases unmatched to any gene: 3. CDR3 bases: TGTGCCAGTAGTATAGAGCGGGGGTATTACAATGAGCAGTTCTTC. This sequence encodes CASSIERGYYNEQFF. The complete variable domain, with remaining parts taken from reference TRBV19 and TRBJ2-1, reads DGGITQSPKYLFRKEGQNVTLSCEQNLNHDAMYWYRQDPGQGLRLIYYSQIVNDFQKGDIAEGYSVSREKKESFPLTVTSAQKNPTAFYLCASSIERGYYNEQFFGPGTRLTVL.

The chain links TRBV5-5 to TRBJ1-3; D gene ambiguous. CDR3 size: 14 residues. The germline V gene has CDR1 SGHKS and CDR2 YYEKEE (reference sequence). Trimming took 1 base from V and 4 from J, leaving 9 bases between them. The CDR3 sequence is CASSLFREGNTIYF. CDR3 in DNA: TGTGCCAGCAGCTTGTTCCGGGAGGGAAACACCATATATTTT. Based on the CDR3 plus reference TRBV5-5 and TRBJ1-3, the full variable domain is DAGVTQSPTHLIKTRGQQVTLRCSPISGHKSVSWYQQVLGQGPQFIFQYYEKEERGRGNFPDRFSARQFPNYSSELNVNALLLGDSALYLCASSLFREGNTIYFGEGSWLTVV.

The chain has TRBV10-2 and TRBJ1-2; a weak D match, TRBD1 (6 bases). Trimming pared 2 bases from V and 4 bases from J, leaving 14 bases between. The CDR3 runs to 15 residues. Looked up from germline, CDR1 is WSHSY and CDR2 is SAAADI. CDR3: CASSEGQGRIYGYTF. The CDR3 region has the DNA TGCGCCAGCAGTGAGGGGCAGGGGCGGATCTATGGCTACACCTTC.

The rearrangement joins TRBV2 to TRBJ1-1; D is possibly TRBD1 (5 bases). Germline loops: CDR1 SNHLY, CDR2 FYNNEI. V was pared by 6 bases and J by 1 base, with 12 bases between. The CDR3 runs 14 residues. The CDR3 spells CASRTTGGNTEAFF. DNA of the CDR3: TGTGCCAGCAGGACAACAGGCGGGAACACTGAAGCTTTCTTT.

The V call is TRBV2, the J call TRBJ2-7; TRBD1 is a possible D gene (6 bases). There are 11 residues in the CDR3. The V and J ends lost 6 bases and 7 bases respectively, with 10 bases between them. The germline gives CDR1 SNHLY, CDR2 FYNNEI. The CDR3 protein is CASREDREQYF. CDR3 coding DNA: TGTGCCAGCAGGGAGGACAGAGAGCAGTACTTC.

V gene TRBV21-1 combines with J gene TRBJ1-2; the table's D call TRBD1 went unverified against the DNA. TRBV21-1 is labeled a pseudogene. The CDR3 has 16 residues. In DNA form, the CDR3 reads TGTGCCAGCAGCAACCCTACCTCACAGCCCAACTATGGCTACACCTTC. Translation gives CASSNPTSQPNYGYTF.

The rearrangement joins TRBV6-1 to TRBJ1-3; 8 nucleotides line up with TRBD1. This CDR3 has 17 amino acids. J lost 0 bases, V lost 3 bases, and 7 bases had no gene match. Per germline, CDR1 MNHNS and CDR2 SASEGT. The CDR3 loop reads CASSDITGGVSGNTIYF. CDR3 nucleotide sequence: TGTGCCAGCAGTGATATCACAGGGGGTGTCTCTGGAAACACCATATATTTT.